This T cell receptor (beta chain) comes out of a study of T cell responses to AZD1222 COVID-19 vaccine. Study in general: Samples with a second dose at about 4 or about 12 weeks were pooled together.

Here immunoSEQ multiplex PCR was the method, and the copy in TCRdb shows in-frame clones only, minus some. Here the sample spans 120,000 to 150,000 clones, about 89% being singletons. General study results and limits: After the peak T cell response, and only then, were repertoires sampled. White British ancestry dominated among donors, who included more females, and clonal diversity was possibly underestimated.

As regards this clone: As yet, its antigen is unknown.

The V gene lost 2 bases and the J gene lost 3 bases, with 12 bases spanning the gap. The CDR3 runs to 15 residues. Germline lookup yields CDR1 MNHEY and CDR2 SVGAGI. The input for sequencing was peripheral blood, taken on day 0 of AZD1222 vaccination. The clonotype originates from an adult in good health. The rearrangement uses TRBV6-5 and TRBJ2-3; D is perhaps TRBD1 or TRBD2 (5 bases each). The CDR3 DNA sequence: TGTGCCAGCAGTTACGGGGCGGGCCTAACAGATACGCAGTATTTT. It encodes CASSYGAGLTDTQYF.